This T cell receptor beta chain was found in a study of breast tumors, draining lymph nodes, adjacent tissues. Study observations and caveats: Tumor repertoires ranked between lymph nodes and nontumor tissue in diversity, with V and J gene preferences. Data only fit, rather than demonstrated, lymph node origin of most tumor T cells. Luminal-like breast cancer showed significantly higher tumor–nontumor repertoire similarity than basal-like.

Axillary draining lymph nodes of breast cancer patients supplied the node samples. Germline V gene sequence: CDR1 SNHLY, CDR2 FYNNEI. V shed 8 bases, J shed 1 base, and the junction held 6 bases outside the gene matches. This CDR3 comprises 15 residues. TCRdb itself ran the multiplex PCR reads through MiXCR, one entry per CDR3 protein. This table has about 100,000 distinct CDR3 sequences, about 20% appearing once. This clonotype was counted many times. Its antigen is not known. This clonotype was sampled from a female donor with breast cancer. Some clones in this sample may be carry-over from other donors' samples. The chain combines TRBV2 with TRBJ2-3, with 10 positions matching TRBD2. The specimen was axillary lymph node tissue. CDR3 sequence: CASVRTSGGTDTQYF. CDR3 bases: TGTGCCAGCGTTCGGACTAGCGGAGGCACAGATACGCAGTATTTT.